This T cell receptor (beta chain) emerged from a study of blood T cell repertoires in COVID-19. Overall study: Specimens from acute and convalescent COVID-19 originated in the United States, Italy and Spain.

Original methodology: How many nucleated cells were present was estimated from reference gene primer amplification. TCRdb's copy holds only in-frame clones and misses some; the assay was immunoSEQ multiplex PCR. From that table come the V and J calls and clone size; the DNA was used to work out D and trimming. The sample holds 45,000 to 55,000 clones, around 86% seen once. This CDR3 is built from 12 residues. The chain carries TRBV21-1 and TRBJ1-2. TRBV21-1 is reported as a pseudogene. The sample taken for sequencing was peripheral blood. This TCR was recovered from a middle-aged man with active COVID-19. Here the CDR3 reads CAAWWRVVGYTF. The CDR3 DNA follows: TGTGCAGCTTGGTGGCGGGTTGTTGGCTACACCTTC.